This TCR beta chain was identified in a study of shared T cell receptors in the human thymus. CDR1 is SNHLY, CDR2 FYNNEI, per germline. V was trimmed by 6 bases and J by 1 base, leaving 15 bases between them. This CDR3 is built from 15 residues. Assay: immunoSEQ multiplex PCR; the TCRdb copy retains only in-frame clones and omits some. The sample contains roughly 550,000 clones, around 78% of which appear only once. Another study also made use of these data, one on human thymus T cells.

This TCR was recovered from a boy less than two years old with a congenital heart defect. The chain combines TRBV2 with TRBJ1-1, with D perhaps TRBD1 (5 bases). The sample taken for sequencing was thymocytes. In DNA form, the CDR3 reads TGTGCCAGCAGCACCGGGACTCATCAGAACACTGAAGCTTTCTTT. Amino acid sequence: CASSTGTHQNTEAFF. The variable domain in full, completed from reference TRBV2 and TRBJ1-1, reads EPEVTQTPSHQVTQMGQEVILRCVPISNHLYFYWYRQILGQKVEFLVSFYNNEISEKSEIFDDQFSVERPDGSNFTLKIRSTKLEDSAMYFCASSTGTHQNTEAFFGQGTRLTVV.